This is a list of T cell receptor beta chains from one sample in a study of blood T cells in healthy people across ages. TCRdb itself ran the 5' RACE reads through MiXCR, one entry per CDR3 protein. The data show 600,000 or so distinct CDR3 sequences, with around 31% seen just once and more than 15% held by the top ten. Sample: blood. These receptor sequences come from a woman aged 80 or older in good health. Each CDR3 is given with its conserved first and last residue. Fields, in order: V gene, J gene, CDR3 protein.

>TRBV20-1|TRBJ1-6
CSVRRQPSSPLHF
>TRBV5-1|TRBJ2-3
CASSIDSTDTQYF
>TRBV3-1|TRBJ1-2
CASSLVGGTGGYTF
>TRBV27|TRBJ2-3
CASSLLKGLAGVADTQYF
>TRBV20-1|TRBJ2-1
CSTGSYYNEQFF
>TRBV29-1|TRBJ2-1
CSAPVPATGLLLDEQFF
>TRBV29-1|TRBJ1-1
CSVLAAGTGGRNTEAFF
>TRBV7-2|TRBJ1-2
CASSSSAAAGGYTF
>TRBV28|TRBJ2-7
CASMTRRGGREQYF
>TRBV6-2/TRBV6-3|TRBJ2-2
CASSWLNTGELFF
>TRBV7-9|TRBJ2-6
CASSLGTGLSGANVLTF
>TRBV29-1|TRBJ1-1
CSVAKVQGSEAFF
>TRBV9|TRBJ2-7
CASSLSGRRNEQYF
>TRBV9|TRBJ2-7
CASSANLNEQYF
>TRBV3-1|TRBJ2-2
CASSPYGTSINTGELFF
>TRBV7-8|NA
CASSPRLAGAKETQYF
>TRBV7-2|TRBJ2-1
CASSTRTGGRNEQFF
>TRBV20-1|TRBJ1-1
CSALSGEAGTEAFF
>TRBV5-1|TRBJ1-1
CASSLRADMNTEAFF
>TRBV3-1|TRBJ1-4
CASSPWRGNEKLFF
>TRBV27|TRBJ2-3
CASSWTSDTQYF
>TRBV20-1|TRBJ2-5
CSASRDIPYEQYYF
>TRBV9|TRBJ2-5
CASSRTGIGYQETQYF
>TRBV20-1|TRBJ1-1
CSARDHRVNTEAFF
>TRBV2|TRBJ2-4
CASSPLGREAKNIQYF
>TRBV9|TRBJ2-3
CASSVQTSTGTQYF
>TRBV6-2/TRBV6-3|TRBJ2-2
CAVGGEASGELFF
>TRBV20-1|TRBJ2-5
CSARLAGANQETQYF
>TRBV6-2/TRBV6-3|TRBJ1-1
CASTYYGRNTEAFF
>TRBV7-2|TRBJ1-3
CASSLDSLVNTIYF
>TRBV4-2|TRBJ1-1
CASSEDRGYEAFF
>TRBV5-1|TRBJ1-2
CASSWERGLIGYTF
>TRBV7-9|TRBJ2-3
CASSLVGTTDTQYF
>TRBV7-9|TRBJ1-2
CASSSASQVTGYTF
>TRBV6-1|TRBJ1-2
CASVQGVVDYGYTF
>TRBV11-1|TRBJ2-1
CASSRETPGGEQFF
>TRBV6-6|TRBJ2-1
CASSYSPRDEQFF
>TRBV30|TRBJ2-5
CAWRGLNRGSQETQYF
>TRBV20-1|TRBJ2-1
CSAREGRQGVEQFF
>TRBV28|TRBJ2-3
CASKGGHGDTQYF
>TRBV12-3/TRBV12-4|TRBJ2-5
CASSLGETQYF
>TRBV5-1|TRBJ2-3
CASSHRQTEPFFKTDTQYF
>TRBV7-9|TRBJ1-2
CASSYNTGHGYTF
>TRBV5-6|TRBJ1-4
CASSAGITNEKLFF
>TRBV20-1|TRBJ1-1
CSVFRQGRDTEAFF
>TRBV12-1|TRBJ2-1
CASSFGWWQSLKFSYNEQFF
>TRBV5-4|TRBJ2-2
CASSPRGGASRTGELFF